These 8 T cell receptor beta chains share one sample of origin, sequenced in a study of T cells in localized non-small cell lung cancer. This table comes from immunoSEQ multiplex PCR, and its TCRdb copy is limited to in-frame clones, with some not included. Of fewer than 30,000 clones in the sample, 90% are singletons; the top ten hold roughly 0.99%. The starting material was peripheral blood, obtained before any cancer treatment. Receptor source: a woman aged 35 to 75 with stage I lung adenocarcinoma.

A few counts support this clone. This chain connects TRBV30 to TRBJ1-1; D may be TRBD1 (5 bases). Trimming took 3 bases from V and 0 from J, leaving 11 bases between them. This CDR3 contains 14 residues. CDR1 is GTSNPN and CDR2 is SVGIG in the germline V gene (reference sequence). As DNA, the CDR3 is TGTGCCTGGAGAGTGAAGACAGTGAACACTGAAGCTTTCTTT. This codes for CAWRVKTVNTEAFF.

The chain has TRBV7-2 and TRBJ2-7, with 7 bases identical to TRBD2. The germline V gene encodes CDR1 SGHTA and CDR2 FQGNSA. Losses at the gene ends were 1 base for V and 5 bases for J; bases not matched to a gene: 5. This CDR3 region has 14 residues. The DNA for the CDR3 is TGTGCCAGCAGCTTAGGGGGGGGTCCTGACGAGCAGTACTTC. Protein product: CASSLGGGPDEQYF.

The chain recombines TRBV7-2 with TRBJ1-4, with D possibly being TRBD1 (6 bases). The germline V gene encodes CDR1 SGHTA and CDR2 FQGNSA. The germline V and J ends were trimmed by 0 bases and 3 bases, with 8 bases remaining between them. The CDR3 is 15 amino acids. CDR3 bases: TGTGCCAGCAGCTTAGCAGGGGGGGCTAATGAAAAACTGTTTTTT. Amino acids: CASSLAGGANEKLFF.

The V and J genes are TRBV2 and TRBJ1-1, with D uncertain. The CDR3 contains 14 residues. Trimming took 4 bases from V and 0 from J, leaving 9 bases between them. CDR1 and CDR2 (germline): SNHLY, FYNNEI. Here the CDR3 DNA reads TGTGCCAGCAGTGGCCAGCCTTTGAACACTGAAGCTTTCTTT. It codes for CASSGQPLNTEAFF.

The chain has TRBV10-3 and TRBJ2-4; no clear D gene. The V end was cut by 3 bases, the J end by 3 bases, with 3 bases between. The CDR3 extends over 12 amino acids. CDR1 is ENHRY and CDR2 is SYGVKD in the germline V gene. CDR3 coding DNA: TGTGCCATCAGTGACAGCAAAAACATTCAGTACTTC. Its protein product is CAISDSKNIQYF.

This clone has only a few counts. The CDR3 DNA reads TGTGCCAGTAGTACACGGACAGGGGGCGAGGGCGGGGAGCTGTTTTTT. This codes for CASSTRTGGEGGELFF. This chain uses TRBV19 with TRBJ2-2; 11 positions match TRBD1. J was trimmed by 7 bases and V by 4 bases; bases with no gene match: 8. There are 16 residues in the CDR3. Germline V lookup: CDR1 LNHDA, CDR2 SQIVND (reference sequence). The entire variable domain, with the rest obtained from reference TRBV19 and TRBJ2-2, is as follows: DGGITQSPKYLFRKEGQNVTLSCEQNLNHDAMYWYRQDPGQGLRLIYYSQIVNDFQKGDIAEGYSVSREKKESFPLTVTSAQKNPTAFYLCASSTRTGGEGGELFFGEGSRLTVL.

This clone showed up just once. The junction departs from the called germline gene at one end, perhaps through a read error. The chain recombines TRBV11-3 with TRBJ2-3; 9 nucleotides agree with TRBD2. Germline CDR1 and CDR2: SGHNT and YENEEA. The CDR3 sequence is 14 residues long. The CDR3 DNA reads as TGTGCCGGCAGGGGCGGGAGGGTCACAGATACGCAGTATTTT. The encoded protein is CAGRGGRVTDTQYF.

Here the CDR3 reads CASSPQGAKNIQYF. CDR3 sequence (DNA): TGTGCCAGCAGTCCCCAGGGAGCCAAAAACATTCAGTACTTC. The V call is TRBV28, the J call TRBJ2-4, with D perhaps TRBD1 (5 bases). Germline loops: CDR1 MDHEN, CDR2 SYDVKM. The CDR3 totals 14 residues. Trimming removed 5 bases from V and 0 bases from J, with 8 bases in between.